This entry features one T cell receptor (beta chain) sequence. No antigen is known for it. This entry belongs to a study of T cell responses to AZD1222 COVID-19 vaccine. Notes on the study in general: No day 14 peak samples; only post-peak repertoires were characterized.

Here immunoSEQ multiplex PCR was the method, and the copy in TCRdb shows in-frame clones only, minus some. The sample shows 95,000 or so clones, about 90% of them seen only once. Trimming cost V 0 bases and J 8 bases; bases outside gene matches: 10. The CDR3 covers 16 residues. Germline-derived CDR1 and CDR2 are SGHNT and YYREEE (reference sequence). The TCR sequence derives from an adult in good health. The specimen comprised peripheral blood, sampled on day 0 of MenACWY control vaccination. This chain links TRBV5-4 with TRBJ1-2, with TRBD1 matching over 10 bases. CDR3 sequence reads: CASSLGGTGALGGYTF. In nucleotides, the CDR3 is TGTGCCAGCAGCTTGGGAGGGACAGGGGCTTTAGGGGGCTACACCTTC.